Each of the 21 T cell receptor beta chains below was sequenced from the same sample in a study of cytomegalovirus exposure and HLA in healthy donors. Profiling relied on immunoSEQ multiplex PCR, and the TCRdb table lists in-frame clones only, not all of them. The sample has some 170,000 clones, 85% to 90% seen once. Sequencing was done on a sample of PBMCs. These receptors all stem from a man between 18 and 29 years old in good health and CMV-seropositive.

The V gene is TRBV7-2, the J gene TRBJ2-3, with 8 bases lining up with TRBD2. The germline gives CDR1 SGHTA, CDR2 FQGNSA. V lost 5 bases to trimming and J lost 4 bases; unmatched junction nucleotides: 11. This CDR3 has 16 amino acids. The CDR3 region is CASSQFGREVADTQYF. CDR3 DNA sequence: TGTGCCAGCAGCCAATTTGGGCGGGAGGTCGCAGATACGCAGTATTTT.

The chain combines TRBV4-1 with TRBJ2-1; 11 nucleotides align to TRBD2. Germline values: CDR1 MGHRA, CDR2 YSYEKL. The ends lost 5 bases at V and 6 bases at J; junction bases unmatched: 3. The CDR3 length is 14 residues. The CDR3: CASSSTSGTNEQFF. CDR3 DNA: TGCGCCAGCAGCTCGACTAGCGGGACCAATGAGCAGTTCTTC.

The V call is TRBV5-1, the J call TRBJ1-2; D is unclear. The germline CDR1 and CDR2 sequences are SGHRS and YFSETQ. The V end lost 0 bases, the J end lost 3 bases, and 12 bases lay between the germline ends. The CDR3 contains 15 residues. As DNA, the CDR3 is TGCGCCAGCAGCTTGGAGACGGGAGCAGACTATGGCTACACCTTC. Protein: CASSLETGADYGYTF.

The CDR3 protein is CASSLGTVLYSYEQYF. As DNA, the CDR3 is TGTGCCAGCAGCCTAGGGACAGTACTTTACTCCTACGAGCAGTACTTC. V is TRBV28 and J is TRBJ2-7, with 7 bases matching TRBD1. From germline, CDR1 is MDHEN and CDR2 SYDVKM. V lost 6 bases to trimming and J lost 0 bases; unmatched junction nucleotides: 11. CDR3 size: 16 residues.

The J gene is TRBJ2-4, the V gene TRBV5-3; the match to TRBD2 covers 14 bases. TRBV5-3 is identified as an open reading frame with a role that is uncertain. Losses at the gene ends were 2 bases for V and 0 bases for J; bases not matched to a gene: 4. CDR3 length equals 18 residues. In nucleotides, the CDR3 is TGTGCCAGAAGCTTTGGGACTAGCGGGAGATTAGCCAAAAACATTCAGTACTTC. Amino acids: CARSFGTSGRLAKNIQYF.

This clone came up a few times. One junction end does not reproduce the germline sequence, and a read error may be involved. The V call is TRBV5-1, the J call TRBJ1-2; 8 bases are shared with TRBD1. The germline V gene has CDR1 SGHRS and CDR2 YFSETQ. This CDR3 is built from 13 residues. DNA for the CDR3: TGCGCCAGCAGTTTGGGACAGGTCTATGGCTACACCTTC. Translating gives CASSLGQVYGYTF.

The V and J genes are TRBV5-1 and TRBJ1-2; no clear D gene. V gave up 0 bases and J gave up 0 bases, with 6 bases separating them. Germline V lookup: CDR1 SGHRS, CDR2 YFSETQ. CDR3 length equals 14 residues. The CDR3: CASSLASANYGYTF. Here the CDR3 DNA reads TGCGCCAGCAGCTTGGCCTCAGCTAACTATGGCTACACCTTC. The whole variable domain, remainder taken from reference TRBV5-1 and TRBJ1-2, is KAGVTQTPRYLIKTRGQQVTLSCSPISGHRSVSWYQQTPGQGLQFLFEYFSETQRNKGNFPGRFSGRQFSNSRSEMNVSTLELGDSALYLCASSLASANYGYTFGSGTRLTVV.

V usage is TRBV6-5 and J usage is TRBJ2-7; 8 positions agree with TRBD2. CDR3 size: 14 residues. The V gene's germline CDR1 is MNHEY and CDR2 SVGAGI. The V segment lost 6 bases and the J segment 2 bases; nucleotides outside the gene matches: 6. The DNA of the CDR3 is TGTGCCAGCAGGGCTTTAGCGGGACCCTACGAGCAGTACTTC. Its translation is CASRALAGPYEQYF.

V is TRBV5-4 and J is TRBJ1-4; D uncertain. This CDR3 contains 15 residues. The germline V and J ends were trimmed by 0 bases and 4 bases, with 10 bases remaining between them. Germline CDR1 reads SGHNT; CDR2 reads YYREEE (reference sequence). DNA for the CDR3: TGTGCCAGCAGCTTGGCTGGAGGAGTTAATGAAAAACTGTTTTTT. This gives the protein CASSLAGGVNEKLFF.

The chain is built from TRBV5-1 and TRBJ2-7, with D maybe TRBD2 (6 bases). This CDR3 contains 14 residues. From germline, CDR1 is SGHRS and CDR2 YFSETQ. Between the trimmed V and J ends, which lost 0 bases and 2 bases, there was a span of 9 bases. In nucleotides, the CDR3 is TGCGCCAGCAGCTTGGGCGGGGCCGCCTACGAGCAGTACTTC. Translated: CASSLGGAAYEQYF.

The chain links TRBV6-6 to TRBJ2-1; 8 bases align to TRBD2. V shed 6 bases and J 14 bases; nucleotides not matched to a gene: 21. Germline CDR1 reads MNHNY; CDR2 reads SVGAGI (reference sequence). This CDR3 comprises 16 residues. CDR3 in amino acids: CASSNHDILAVASKFF. CDR3 nucleotides: TGTGCCAGCAGCAACCACGATATACTAGCGGTAGCTAGTAAGTTCTTC.

This rearrangement joins TRBV7-9 to TRBJ2-7; 7 positions agree with TRBD1. The ends lost 3 bases at V and 6 bases at J; junction bases unmatched: 5. Germline V gene lookup returns CDR1 SEHNR and CDR2 FQNEAQ (reference sequence). The CDR3 runs 13 residues. CDR3 residues: CASSFTGAGEQYF. The CDR3 nucleotides are TGTGCCAGCAGCTTCACAGGGGCGGGCGAGCAGTACTTC.

This chain connects TRBV9 to TRBJ1-4, with 10 positions matching TRBD1. Unmatched junction bases numbered 7, after V lost 3 bases and J lost 5 bases. CDR1 is SGDLS, CDR2 YYNGEE, per germline. The CDR3 runs 16 residues. CDR3 sequence reads: CASSAIGGQGNEKLFF. DNA of the CDR3: TGTGCCAGCAGCGCCATAGGGGGACAGGGGAATGAAAAACTGTTTTTT.

The CDR3 sequence: CASSPQWSSYNEQFF. As DNA, the CDR3 is TGTGCCAGCAGCCCGCAATGGAGCTCCTACAATGAGCAGTTCTTC. This chain joins TRBV13 and TRBJ2-1; D ambiguous. Trimming removed 5 bases from V and 0 bases from J, with 11 bases in between. CDR3 length: 15 amino acids. Per germline, CDR1 PRHDT and CDR2 FYEKMQ (reference sequence). Full variable domain (rest looked up from reference TRBV13 and TRBJ2-1): AAGVIQSPRHLIKEKRETATLKCYPIPRHDTVYWYQQGPGQDPQFLISFYEKMQSDKGSIPDRFSAQQFSDYHSELNMSSLELGDSALYFCASSPQWSSYNEQFFGPGTRLTVL.

As to this clone: Other DNA sequences within the sample encode an identical CDR3. This sequence joins TRBV9 and TRBJ2-1; TRBD2 matches 11 bases. CDR3 size: 15 residues. CDR1 SGDLS and CDR2 YYNGEE come from the germline V gene. The V gene end was trimmed by 0 bases and the J gene end by 7 bases; junction bases not matched to a gene: 3. Written as DNA, the CDR3 is TGTGCCAGCAGCGTAGTAGCGGGAGGGCCGAATGAGCAGTTCTTC. Protein: CASSVVAGGPNEQFF.

This chain uses TRBV7-9 with TRBJ2-1; D unresolved. The V gene's germline CDR1 is SEHNR and CDR2 FQNEAQ (reference sequence). This CDR3 spans 14 amino acids. Deletions cut 2 bases from V and 0 bases from J, with 5 bases between. CDR3 coding DNA: TGTGCCAGCAGCTTAACCAGCTCCTACAATGAGCAGTTCTTC. Its translation is CASSLTSSYNEQFF.

The genes are TRBV11-2 and TRBJ2-1, with 7 nucleotides matching TRBD2. The CDR3 has 15 amino acids. The V and J ends lost 4 bases and 2 bases, in that order; junction bases with no gene match: 5. Germline V gene sequence: CDR1 SGHAT, CDR2 FQNNGV. The CDR3 loop reads CASSSTSITYNEQFF. In DNA, the CDR3 is TGTGCCAGCAGCTCGACTAGCATTACCTACAATGAGCAGTTCTTC.

The V gene is TRBV10-3, the J gene TRBJ2-1, with 15 bases matching TRBD2. This CDR3 is built from 18 residues. The V gene end was trimmed by 4 bases and the J gene end by 2 bases; junction bases not matched to a gene: 6. CDR1 is ENHRY and CDR2 is SYGVKD in the germline V gene. CDR3 in DNA: TGTGCCATCAGTGGGCGGGGACTAGCGGGAGGTACCTACAATGAGCAGTTCTTC. Translated, it gives CAISGRGLAGGTYNEQFF.

The chain couples TRBV7-8 to TRBJ2-5; 8 nucleotides match TRBD2. The CDR3 contains 15 residues. Germline V gene lookup returns CDR1 SGHVS and CDR2 FQNEAQ. J was trimmed by 5 bases and V by 5 bases; bases with no gene match: 10. This CDR3 reads CASSPGLVGVETQYF. The CDR3 DNA is TGTGCCAGCAGCCCGGGACTAGTTGGGGTGGAGACCCAGTACTTC.

This chain uses TRBV19 with TRBJ1-5; TRBD1 aligns across 8 bases. Germline CDR1 and CDR2: LNHDA and SQIVND (reference sequence). The CDR3 is made up of 15 amino acids. V was clipped by 6 bases and J by 0 bases; unmatched bases: 4. The CDR3 protein is CASRPGQGSNQPQHF. The DNA for the CDR3 is TGTGCCAGTAGGCCCGGACAGGGTAGCAATCAGCCCCAGCATTTT. Supplemented by reference TRBV19 and TRBJ1-5, the full variable domain reads DGGITQSPKYLFRKEGQNVTLSCEQNLNHDAMYWYRQDPGQGLRLIYYSQIVNDFQKGDIAEGYSVSREKKESFPLTVTSAQKNPTAFYLCASRPGQGSNQPQHFGDGTRLSIL.

This chain joins TRBV9 and TRBJ1-1, with D perhaps TRBD1 (6 bases). The CDR3 loop spans 15 amino acids. Germline V gene lookup returns CDR1 SGDLS and CDR2 YYNGEE. Trimming left V 4 bases short and J 1 base short, with 14 bases between. CDR3 DNA: TGTGCCAGCAGCCTGGGAGGGGGGAAGAACACTGAAGCTTTCTTT. This translates into CASSLGGGKNTEAFF.